This T cell receptor (beta chain) derives from a study of post-analysis software for immune sequencing data. Points from the study as a whole: By F measure, strong co-clustering occurred among samples prepared in the same batch. TRBV5-6, TRBV5-1 and TRBV20-1 belonged to a set of a handful of TRBV segments that were more frequent in patients than controls. Significantly decreased normalized Chao1 diversity was recorded for multiple sclerosis patients relative to controls.

A remark on this clonotype: The antigen is undetermined.

Carried by the TCR beta cDNA libraries were unique molecular identifiers. One entry per CDR3 protein results from TCRdb running MiXCR on the PCR reads. The sample comprises about 820,000 distinct CDR3 sequences, about 50% of which are singletons, and approximately 4.5% rests with the top ten. CDR1 and CDR2 from the germline V gene are SGDLS and YYNGEE. The CDR3 has 14 residues. V dropped 0 bases and J dropped 4 bases, with 10 bases sitting between them. The sequence came from a girl between 10 and 17 years old with multiple sclerosis. This chain joins TRBV9 and TRBJ2-5; D is uncertain. Sequenced material: blood. CDR3 loop: CASSVVPVGETQYF. DNA for the CDR3: TGTGCCAGCAGCGTAGTCCCGGTCGGAGAGACCCAGTACTTC.